These 17 T cell receptor beta chains were all obtained from the same sample, sequenced in a study of T cells in women clearing cervical HPV infection. The assay was immunoSEQ multiplex PCR, and TCRdb's table has in-frame clones only and misses some. This specimen shows around 23,000 clones; the ten leading clones hold roughly 5.3%. Material for sequencing was blood buffy coat. Source of these receptors: a woman between 18 and 75 years old with a cervical HPV16 infection that either progressed to CIN3+ or cleared (not recorded which).

For this clone: The CDR3 end falls 3 residues outside the read, so it is completed with the germline J gene. The chain combines TRBV11-3 with TRBJ1-2; D gene ambiguous. This CDR3 is 15 amino acids long. CDR1 SGHNT and CDR2 YENEEA come from the germline V gene. This CDR3 is CASSPQAGSYNDYTF. The part of the CDR3 DNA that was read is TGTGCCAGCAGCCCTCAAGCGGGGTCCTACAATGAC.

Details on this clone: The read gets to within 3 residues of the CDR3 end, and the germline J gene fills in the rest. The chain recombines TRBV5-4 with TRBJ2-1; 13 nucleotides align to TRBD2. The CDR3 has 15 residues. CDR1 and CDR2 from the germline V gene are SGHNT and YYREEE (reference sequence). After removal of 4 bases from V and 6 bases from J, the junction contained 4 bases not matched to a gene. CDR3 DNA, as far as it was read: TGTGCCAGCAGCCCCGGACTAGCGGGAGTCAATGAG. Translated: CASSPGLAGVNE. The whole CDR3 reads CASSPGLAGVNEQFF.

To note about this clone: The read terminates 3 residues ahead of where the CDR3 ends, so the germline J gene completes it. This sequence joins TRBV20-1 and TRBJ2-7; 8 nucleotides line up with TRBD2. V dropped 1 base and J dropped 6; count of bases not matched to a gene: 11. Germline V lookup: CDR1 DFQATT, CDR2 SNEGSKA (reference sequence). This CDR3 is 15 amino acids long. The CDR3 loop is CSARVPGTSLGEQYF. CDR3 DNA, as far as it was read: TGCAGTGCTAGAGTCCCCGGGACTAGTCTCGGCGAG.

CDR3 bases read: TGTGCCAGCAGCCTGTCGGGGAGGGGGCGAGAGACC. Translation gives CASSLSGRGRET. The entire CDR3 protein reads CASSLSGRGRETQYF. The rearrangement links TRBV7-6 to TRBJ2-5, with D possibly being TRBD1 or TRBD2 (7 bases each). The read finishes 3 residues shy of the CDR3 end, and the germline J gene is used to complete it. V was pared by 5 bases and J by 4 bases, with 17 bases between. The CDR3 is 15 residues long. Germline-derived CDR1 and CDR2 are SGHVS and FNYEAQ.

A note on this clone: The CDR3 end falls 3 residues outside the read, so it is completed with the germline J gene. The chain uses TRBV30 and TRBJ2-2; TRBD2 aligns across 14 bases. CDR3 length: 14 amino acids. Per the germline V gene, CDR1 is GTSNPN and CDR2 is SVGIG (reference sequence). This CDR3 reads CAWSAGLAGEGLFF. The sequenced CDR3 bases are TGTGCCTGGAGTGCGGGACTAGCGGGAGAGGGG.

As concerns this clone: Read data end 3 residues before the CDR3 end; the end is taken from the germline J gene. The V gene is TRBV19, the J gene TRBJ2-7; 12 bases are a match to TRBD1. Germline V gene data show CDR1 as LNHDA and CDR2 as SQIVND (reference sequence). The CDR3 consists of 16 residues. V was pared by 5 bases and J by 5 bases, with 10 bases of the junction left unmatched. CDR3 bases read: TGTGCCAGTAGTCAGGGACAGGGGGCGCCCCGGGACGAG. This sequence encodes CASSQGQGAPRDE. In full, the CDR3 reads CASSQGQGAPRDEQYF.

A note on this clone: The junction departs from germline at one end; a sequencing error may be responsible. The CDR3 extends 3 residues past the end of the read, so its final part is completed from the germline J gene. The sample carries other DNA sequences with the same CDR3. V and J are TRBV18 and TRBJ2-7; D may match TRBD1 or TRBD2 (5 bases each). CDR3 length: 14 residues. From germline, CDR1 is KGHSH and CDR2 LQKENI. The CDR3 is CASSPLQGAYEQYF. CDR3 DNA, as far as it was read: TGTGCCAGTTCACCATTGCAGGGAGCCTACGAG.

Of note for this clone: The read ends 3 residues shy of where the CDR3 ends; the end is completed using the germline J gene. The chain joins TRBV30 to TRBJ1-6; D unresolved. The CDR3 runs to 13 residues. V was shortened by 2 bases and J by 7 bases, with 9 bases between the two germline ends. Germline loops: CDR1 GTSNPN, CDR2 SVGIG (reference sequence). CDR3 in amino acids: CAWSQYRNSPLHF. Partial CDR3 DNA: TGTGCCTGGAGTCAATATCGGAATTCACCC.

Points on this clone: The CDR3 end lies 3 residues beyond the end of the read and is filled in from the germline J gene. This chain uses TRBV20-1 with TRBJ2-2; TRBD1 might be the D (6 bases). The V gene's germline CDR1 is DFQATT and CDR2 SNEGSKA (reference sequence). This CDR3 is 17 amino acids long. Partial CDR3 DNA: TGCAGTGCTCCCAGGGCCACAGGGCTTGCAACTAATGAAAAG. Translating it yields CSAPRATGLATNEK. The full-length CDR3 reads as CSAPRATGLATNEKLFF.

As to this clone: The sequence runs out 3 residues before the end of the CDR3; the remainder is reconstructed from the germline J gene. This chain connects TRBV29-1 to TRBJ2-7; possibly TRBD1 for D (6 bases). This CDR3 has 13 amino acids. The V gene's germline CDR1 is SQVTM and CDR2 ANQGSEA. Deletions cut 4 bases from V and 2 bases from J, with 12 bases between. The part of the CDR3 DNA that was read is TGCAGCGTTGTCCGGGACACCCCCTACGAG. It translates to CSVVRDTPYE. The complete CDR3 reads CSVVRDTPYEQYF.

The CDR3 bases that were read are TGTGCCAGCAGCCCACCGCAACTAGCGGGGGTTGAGACC. Amino acid sequence: CASSPPQLAGVET. The whole CDR3 protein reads CASSPPQLAGVETQYF. The chain links TRBV3-1 (or the pseudogene TRBV3-2) to TRBJ2-5, with 11 bases fitting TRBD2. With the read ending 3 residues before the CDR3 end, the germline J gene is used to fill in that end. Trimming removed 4 bases from V and 5 bases from J; junction bases left unmatched: 9. The CDR3 contains 16 residues. The germline V gene has CDR1 LGHDT and CDR2 YNNKEL (reference sequence).

Comment on this clone: The read falls 3 residues short of the CDR3 end, and the missing part is taken from the germline J gene. The genes are TRBV19 and TRBJ1-5, with TRBD1 matching 8 bases. The V gene end was trimmed by 6 bases and the J gene end by 6 bases; junction bases not matched to a gene: 7. Germline CDR1 and CDR2: LNHDA and SQIVND (reference sequence). The CDR3 runs 14 residues. The sequenced part of the CDR3 DNA is TGTGCCAGTAGCGGACAGGGTTGGGTTCAGCCC. It specifies CASSGQGWVQP. The CDR3 in full is CASSGQGWVQPQHF.

Of note for this clone: The read terminates 3 residues before the CDR3 end, so the remaining end is supplied by the germline J gene. The chain joins TRBV5-1 to TRBJ1-4; 8 bases agree with TRBD1. Germline assignment: CDR1 SGHRS and CDR2 YFSETQ. This CDR3 is built from 14 residues. V lost 3 bases to trimming and J lost 8 bases; unmatched junction nucleotides: 6. CDR3 bases read: TGCGCCAGCAGCTATGGACAGGGACAGGAAAAA. It yields the protein CASSYGQGQEK. The CDR3 as a whole reads CASSYGQGQEKLFF.

The CDR3 loop is CASSHILTGGPAEQFF. Partial CDR3 DNA: TGTGCCAGCAGCCACATTCTAACGGGGGGGCCGGCTGAG. The V call is TRBV7-6, the J call TRBJ2-1; 8 bases line up with TRBD2. The read comes to an end 3 residues before the CDR3 does, leaving the germline J gene to fill in the end. The CDR3 extends over 16 amino acids. CDR1 is SGHVS, CDR2 FNYEAQ, per germline. V lost 5 bases to trimming and J lost 9 bases; unmatched junction nucleotides: 15.

Comment on this clone: Read data end 3 residues before the CDR3 end; the end is taken from the germline J gene. The chain employs TRBV5-1 and TRBJ2-1; D may be TRBD2 (5 bases). Germline CDR1 reads SGHRS; CDR2 reads YFSETQ. V dropped 7 bases and J dropped 3 bases, with 14 bases sitting between them. This CDR3 has 14 residues. The CDR3 reads CASAEENLYNEQFF. The sequenced part of the CDR3 DNA is TGCGCCAGCGCGGAGGAGAACCTCTACAATGAG.

Worth noting for this clone: The read terminates 3 residues ahead of where the CDR3 ends, so the germline J gene completes it. The chain couples TRBV7-2 to TRBJ2-5, with 12 bases fitting TRBD2. The CDR3 runs 14 residues. V was pared by 7 bases and J by 7 bases, with 7 bases of the junction left unmatched. Germline V CDR1 and CDR2: SGHTA, FQGNSA. The CDR3 bases that were read are TGTGCCAGCACACCTCTGACTAGCGGGGGGACC. Translated: CASTPLTSGGT. The CDR3 reads in full as CASTPLTSGGTQYF.

Remarks on this clone: From the germline J gene comes the end of the CDR3, since the read stops 3 residues before it. The chain recombines TRBV5-1 with TRBJ1-1; TRBD1 matches 7 bases. Looked up from germline, CDR1 is SGHRS and CDR2 is YFSETQ. The CDR3 is made up of 14 amino acids. V trimming: 0 bases; J trimming: 3 bases; junction bases outside the gene matches: 2. Partial CDR3 DNA: TGCGCCAGCAGCTTGGTGACAGGGCACACTGAA. Protein product: CASSLVTGHTE. The whole CDR3 protein is CASSLVTGHTEAFF.